This TCR beta chain was recorded in a study of blood T cell repertoires in COVID-19. All enrollees were roughly 18 to 89 years old and from 25 or so US areas. Using immunoSEQ multiplex PCR, the repertoire was profiled, and TCRdb retains in-frame clones only, with some absent. The sample yields roughly 520,000 clones, around nine tenths seen once. The CDR3 is made up of 16 amino acids. The ends were cut back, 3 bases at V and 1 base at J, with 16 bases in the middle. CDR1 is SGHRS, CDR2 YFSETQ, per germline. The TCR originated in a woman in her thirties or forties who had recovered from COVID-19. Sequencing was carried out using PBMCs or T cells enriched from blood (not recorded which). V usage is TRBV5-1 and J usage is TRBJ1-1, with TRBD1 as a possible D gene (6 bases). The CDR3 loop reads CASSSPGGGTNTEAFF. The CDR3 nucleotides are TGCGCCAGCAGCTCCCCGGGCGGGGGCACGAACACTGAAGCTTTCTTT. Full variable domain (remainder filled in from reference TRBV5-1 and TRBJ1-1): KAGVTQTPRYLIKTRGQQVTLSCSPISGHRSVSWYQQTPGQGLQFLFEYFSETQRNKGNFPGRFSGRQFSNSRSEMNVSTLELGDSALYLCASSSPGGGTNTEAFFGQGTRLTVV.